The rows below give T cell receptor beta chains drawn from one sample of a study of T-cell memory formation after mild COVID-19. One entry per CDR3 protein results from TCRdb running MiXCR on the 5' RACE reads. The table shows 6,500 to 8,500 distinct CDR3 sequences, with approximately 31% occurring only once. What was sequenced was PBMCs or a T cell subset sorted from them (not recorded which). These receptors were collected from an adult woman who had mild COVID-19 (a few samples of this study predate the infection). Cell type and time point are not known. Each CDR3 is given with its conserved first and last residue. D genes are given only for firm matches. Rows may omit the clone size; those that give it use once, few, many or a size class.

d_gene	j_gene	abundance	v_gene	CDR3aa	CDR3nt
NA	TRBJ2-1	large	TRBV5-6	CASSSDGSYNEQFF	TGTGCCAGCAGCTCCGACGGTAGCTACAATGAGCAGTTCTTC
NA	TRBJ2-2	NA	TRBV6-2/TRBV6-3	CASCSGELFF	TGTGCCAGCTGTAGCGGGGAGCTGTTTTTT
TRBD2	TRBJ2-1	many	TRBV5-1	CASSFPSGGTNEQFF	TGCGCCAGCAGCTTTCCTAGCGGGGGAACCAATGAGCAGTTCTTC
NA	TRBJ1-4	medium-sized	TRBV20-1	CSARGFRATNEKLFF	TGCAGTGCTAGAGGTTTTCGGGCAACTAATGAAAAACTGTTTTTT
NA	TRBJ2-3	NA	TRBV25-1	CASSEGDTQYF	TGTGCCAGCAGTGAGGGGGATACGCAGTATTTT
NA	TRBJ2-3	many	TRBV7-9	CASSLVFGLDTQYF	TGTGCCAGCAGCTTAGTTTTCGGCCTGGATACGCAGTATTTT
TRBD2	TRBJ2-1	NA	TRBV4-1	CASSHPSGRGTYNEQFF	TGCGCCAGCAGCCATCCTTCGGGGCGGGGGACGTACAATGAGCAGTTCTTC
NA	TRBJ1-5	large	TRBV9	CASSVPLPYSNQPQHF	TGTGCCAGCAGCGTACCCCTCCCTTATAGCAATCAGCCCCAGCATTTT
TRBD1	TRBJ2-1	many	TRBV29-1	CSGGTGSTYNEQFF	TGCAGCGGGGGGACAGGGAGTACCTACAATGAGCAGTTCTTC
NA	TRBJ1-1	many	TRBV7-9	CASSLAYGSSWGEAFF	TGTGCCAGCAGCTTAGCCTATGGGTCCTCCTGGGGTGAAGCTTTCTTT
NA	TRBJ2-7	medium-sized	TRBV5-1	CASSLEPGLTYEQYF	TGCGCCAGCAGTTTGGAACCGGGACTCACCTACGAGCAGTACTTC
TRBD1	TRBJ1-6	many	TRBV7-9	CASSLVGTGNSPLHF	TGTGCCAGCAGCTTAGTCGGGACAGGGAATTCACCCCTCCACTTT
NA	TRBJ2-6	many	TRBV12-3/TRBV12-4	CASSSQTYFSGANVLTF	TGTGCCAGCAGTTCTCAGACCTACTTCTCTGGGGCCAACGTCCTGACTTTC
NA	TRBJ2-7	many	TRBV28	CASSLEDSFYEQYF	TGTGCCAGCAGTCTCGAGGACAGTTTCTACGAGCAGTACTTC
TRBD2	TRBJ2-3	many	TRBV24-1	CATSGKLAGGPTDTQYF	TGTGCCACCAGTGGGAAACTAGCGGGAGGGCCAACAGATACGCAGTATTTT
NA	TRBJ2-3	many	TRBV20-1	CGASGDTDTQYF	TGCGGGGCGAGCGGAGACACAGATACGCAGTATTTT
TRBD1	TRBJ1-5	NA	TRBV10-3	CAISDFDRVGQPQHF	TGTGCCATCAGTGATTTTGACAGGGTGGGTCAGCCCCAGCATTTT
NA	TRBJ2-6	large	TRBV10-3	CAISESKSPGPSDVLTF	TGTGCCATCAGTGAGTCGAAGTCGCCAGGCCCCTCGGACGTCCTGACTTTC
NA	TRBJ2-3	NA	TRBV5-1	CASSGESTDTQYF	TGCGCCAGCAGCGGGGAGAGCACAGATACGCAGTATTTT
NA	TRBJ2-1	many	TRBV3-1	CASSQVVRGGQFF	TGTGCCAGCAGCCAAGTCGTACGAGGAGGGCAGTTCTTC
NA	TRBJ2-7	many	TRBV5-1	CASSLYDRAYEQYF	TGCGCCAGCAGCTTGTACGACAGAGCCTACGAGCAGTACTTC
TRBD1	TRBJ1-1	medium-sized	TRBV6-2/TRBV6-3	CASRPSGQQNTEAFF	TGTGCCAGCAGACCCTCGGGACAGCAGAACACTGAAGCTTTCTTT
NA	TRBJ2-5	NA	TRBV11-2	CASSLLSTQETQYF	TGTGCCAGCAGCCTTCTTAGTACCCAAGAGACCCAGTACTTC
NA	TRBJ1-1	many	TRBV27	CASSLWPPQGGTEAFF	TGTGCCAGCAGTTTATGGCCCCCGCAGGGAGGTACTGAAGCTTTCTTT
NA	TRBJ1-6	many	TRBV6-6	CASTVGRVNSPLHF	TGTGCCAGCACCGTGGGGAGGGTCAATTCACCCCTCCACTTT
NA	TRBJ2-3	NA	TRBV9	CASSVEVSTDTQYF	TGTGCCAGCAGCGTAGAGGTCAGCACAGATACGCAGTATTTT
NA	TRBJ1-1	many	TRBV15	CATSRGTNTEAFF	TGTGCCACCAGCAGAGGTACGAACACTGAAGCTTTCTTT
NA	TRBJ2-7	many	TRBV24-1	CATSVQDSYEQYF	TGTGCCACGTCGGTGCAGGACTCCTACGAGCAGTACTTC
NA	TRBJ2-7	many	TRBV9	CASSLQEGIGDEQYF	TGTGCCAGCAGCCTCCAGGAGGGAATCGGCGACGAGCAGTACTTC